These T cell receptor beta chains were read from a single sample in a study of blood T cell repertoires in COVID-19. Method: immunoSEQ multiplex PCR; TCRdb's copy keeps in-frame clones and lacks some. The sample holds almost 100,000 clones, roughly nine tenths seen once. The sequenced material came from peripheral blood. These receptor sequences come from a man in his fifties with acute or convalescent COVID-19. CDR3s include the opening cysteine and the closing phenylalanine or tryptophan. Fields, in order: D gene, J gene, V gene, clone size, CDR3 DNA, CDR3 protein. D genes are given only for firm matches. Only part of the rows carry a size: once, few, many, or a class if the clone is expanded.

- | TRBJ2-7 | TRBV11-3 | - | TGTGCCAGCAGCAAAGAGGCGGTTCGGGACGAGCAGTACTTC | CASSKEAVRDEQYF
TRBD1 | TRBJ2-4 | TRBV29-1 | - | TGCAGCGTTGGATGGGGGACAGCTAAAAACATTCAGTACTTC | CSVGWGTAKNIQYF
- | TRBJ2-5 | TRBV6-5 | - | TGTGCTACTCAGGGATGGGAGACCCAGTACTTC | CATQGWETQYF
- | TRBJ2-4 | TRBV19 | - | TGTGCCAGTAGTATAAGTCTAGCACTAGCCAAAAACATTCAGTACTTC | CASSISLALAKNIQYF
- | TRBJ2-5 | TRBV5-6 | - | TGTGCCAGCAGCCGCGCCGAGACCCAGTACTTC | CASSRAETQYF
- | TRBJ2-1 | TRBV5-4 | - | TGTGCCAGTAGCCCCCGGGGAGGGGGGACCTACAATGAGCAGTTCTTC | CASSPRGGGTYNEQFF
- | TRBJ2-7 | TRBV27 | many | TGTGCCAGCAGTTTCCGGGACACTACCCACGAGCAGTACTTC | CASSFRDTTHEQYF
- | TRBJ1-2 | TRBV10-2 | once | TGCGCCAGCAGTCTAGGCGGTTATGGCTACACCTTC | CASSLGGYGYTF
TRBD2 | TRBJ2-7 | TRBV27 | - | TGTGCCAGCAGTTCGCTAGCGGGAGGCACCTACGAGCAGTACTTC | CASSSLAGGTYEQYF
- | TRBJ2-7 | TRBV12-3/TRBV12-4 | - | TGTGCCAGCAGCTCAGGGGTTTCGGGGGAGCAGTACTTC | CASSSGVSGEQYF
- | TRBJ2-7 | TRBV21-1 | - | TGTGCCAGCAGCAATAAACTGCAAACCGTGACAGGGTATTACGAGCAGTACTTC | CASSNKLQTVTGYYEQYF
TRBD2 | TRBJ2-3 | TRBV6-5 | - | TGTGCCAGCAGTTATGCGGGAGTCCTCACAGATACGCAGTATTTT | CASSYAGVLTDTQYF
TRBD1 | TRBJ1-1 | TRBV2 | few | TGTGCCAGCAGTGAAAGCGGGACAGGGGGACTGGCTTTCTTT | CASSESGTGGLAFF
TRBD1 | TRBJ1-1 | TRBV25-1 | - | TGTGCCAGCAGTGGGGGACAGCTCATTAACACTGAAGCTTTCTTT | CASSGGQLINTEAFF
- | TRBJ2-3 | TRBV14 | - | TGTGCCAGCAGCCAAGAAAGGGGGGGGTCGGCAGGTGATACGCAGTATTTT | CASSQERGGSAGDTQYF
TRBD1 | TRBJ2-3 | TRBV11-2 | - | TGTGCCAGCAGCTTGGGACAGGGGGGAACAGATACGCAGTATTTT | CASSLGQGGTDTQYF
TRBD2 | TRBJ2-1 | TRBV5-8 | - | TGTGCCAGCAGCCCCGCCAAGCGGGAGTACAATGAGCAGTTCTTC | CASSPAKREYNEQFF
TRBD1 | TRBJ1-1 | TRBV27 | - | TGTGCCAGCAGTAGGAAACAGGGGGGTAAGTCTGAAGCTTTCTTT | CASSRKQGGKSEAFF
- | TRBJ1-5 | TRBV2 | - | TGTGCCAGCAGTGAAACAAGCAATCAGCCCCAGCATTTT | CASSETSNQPQHF
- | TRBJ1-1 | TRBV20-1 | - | TGCAGTGCTAGAGACCGGGCTGAAGCTTTCTTT | CSARDRAEAFF
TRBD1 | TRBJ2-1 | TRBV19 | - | TGTGCCAGTAGTATAGCCGGGACAGGGGGCTACAATGAGCAGTTCTTC | CASSIAGTGGYNEQFF
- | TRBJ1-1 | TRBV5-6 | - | TGTGCCAGCAGCTTGAGGAGGGCCCTGAACACTGAAGCTTTCTTT | CASSLRRALNTEAFF